The 15 T cell receptor beta chains reported below all come from one sample, sequenced in a study of CD8+CD57+ T cells in acquired aplastic anemia (dated by TCRdb to between 2017 and 2018). Sequenced on an Illumina HiSeq 2000. Profiling of TCR beta VDJ combinations and CDR3 sequences used genomic DNA as the template. Using fastp trimming at Q25 and MiXCR clonotype assembly, TCRdb reanalyzed the public sequencing data and kept in-frame beta chains. Rows are unified per CDR3 protein, each entry keeping the most common DNA and genes. Recorded for this sample are under 200,000 distinct CDR3 sequences; 45% to 55% of them occurred a single time. The ten largest clones represent over 25% of the sample. Patients chosen for sequencing had shown expansion of CD8+CD57+ cells by flow cytometry. Material for sequencing was sorted CD4+, CD8+, or CD8+CD57+ T cells (not recorded which) from PBMCs. The receptors here all came from a human donor with aplastic anemia.

This clonotype was counted ten times or more. The rearrangement uses TRBV5-5 and TRBJ1-2, with 8 nucleotides matching TRBD1. The CDR3 is made up of 13 amino acids. After removal of 4 bases from V and 4 bases from J, the junction contained 3 bases not matched to a gene. Germline CDR1 is SGHKS and CDR2 is YYEKEE (reference sequence). Here the CDR3 reads CASSPGTGYGYTF. DNA of the CDR3: TGTGCCAGCAGCCCCGGGACAGGCTATGGCTACACCTTC.

The V call is TRBV7-9, the J call TRBJ1-2; 9 bases match TRBD1. The CDR3 sequence is 13 residues long. The ends lost 4 bases at V and 10 bases at J; junction bases unmatched: 7. Germline CDR1 is SEHNR and CDR2 is FQNEAQ (reference sequence). The CDR3 reads CASSSGTGRFYTF. Here the CDR3 DNA reads TGTGCCAGCAGCTCCGGGACAGGGAGGTTCTACACCTTC.

The chain recombines TRBV5-1 with TRBJ2-2; 10 nucleotides align to TRBD2. The CDR3 has 15 residues. Germline loops: CDR1 SGHRS, CDR2 YFSETQ. The J segment lost 6 bases and the V segment lost 0 bases, leaving 2 bases of the junction unmatched. The CDR3 DNA is TGCGCCAGCAGCTTGGAAGCGGGAGGGGCCGGGGAGCTGTTTTTT. Protein: CASSLEAGGAGELFF.

The chain employs TRBV6-2 or TRBV6-3 and TRBJ1-5; 9 positions match TRBD1. The CDR3 has 13 amino acids. Looked up from germline, CDR1 is MNHEY and CDR2 is SVGEGT. The ends lost 7 bases at V and 7 bases at J; junction bases unmatched: 5. Written as DNA, the CDR3 is TGTGCCAGCAAACAGGGGGCTAGGCAGCCCCAGCATTTT. It is translated as CASKQGARQPQHF.

The chain joins TRBV7-6 to TRBJ2-3, with 8 bases lining up with TRBD1. The CDR3 has 20 amino acids. Germline loops: CDR1 SGHVS, CDR2 FNYEAQ. V gave up 3 bases and J gave up 0 bases; unmatched junction bases: 17. The CDR3 DNA follows: TGTGCCAGCAGCTTGGGTCCGGGACAGGACGGATACAGGAGCACAGATACGCAGTATTTT. It is translated as CASSLGPGQDGYRSTDTQYF. The full variable domain, completed using reference TRBV7-6 and TRBJ2-3, is GAGVSQSPRYKVTKRGQDVALRCDPISGHVSLYWYRQALGQGPEFLTYFNYEAQQDKSGLPNDRFSAERPEGSISTLTIQRTEQRDSAMYRCASSLGPGQDGYRSTDTQYFGPGTRLTVL.

The chain uses TRBV29-1 and TRBJ1-2; 9 bases fit TRBD1. V lost 7 bases, J lost 2 bases, and 2 bases stayed unmatched. The CDR3 covers 12 residues. Per the germline V gene, CDR1 is SQVTM and CDR2 is ANQGSEA. The CDR3 DNA is TGCAGCGCGGGACAGGGAAACTATGGCTACACCTTC. This codes for CSAGQGNYGYTF. The whole variable domain, filled in from reference TRBV29-1 and TRBJ1-2, reads SAVISQKPSRDICQRGTSLTIQCQVDSQVTMMFWYRQQPGQSLTLIATANQGSEATYESGFVIDKFPISRPNLTFSTLTVSNMSPEDSSIYLCSAGQGNYGYTFGSGTRLTVV.

This clonotype was picked up a small number of times. The rearrangement joins TRBV27 to TRBJ1-3; D is unresolved. CDR1 is MNHEY and CDR2 is SMNVEV in the germline V gene (reference sequence). This CDR3 contains 13 residues. Deletions cut 2 bases from V and 2 bases from J, with 4 bases between. Here the CDR3 reads CASSLKPGNTIYF. The CDR3 DNA reads as TGTGCCAGCAGTTTAAAACCTGGAAACACCATATATTTT.

This clonotype has at least ten counts. The chain carries TRBV5-1 and TRBJ1-2, with D perhaps TRBD1 (5 bases). The CDR3 consists of 12 residues. Germline loops: CDR1 SGHRS, CDR2 YFSETQ. Trimming cost V 0 bases and J 7 bases, with 7 bases left between them. The chain's CDR3 is CASSLEGTGYTF. For the CDR3, the DNA is TGCGCCAGCAGCTTGGAAGGGACTGGCTACACCTTC.

This clonotype came up once. The chain uses TRBV5-1 and TRBJ2-7, with 13 bases that match TRBD2. The ends lost 0 bases at V and 5 bases at J; junction bases unmatched: 5. This CDR3 comprises 16 residues. Germline CDR1 reads SGHRS; CDR2 reads YFSETQ. The CDR3 region has the DNA TGCGCCAGCAGCTTGGCCGGGACTAGCGGGACCCACGAGCAGTACTTC. It encodes CASSLAGTSGTHEQYF.

This rearrangement joins TRBV6-6 to TRBJ2-1; D not resolved. The CDR3 length is 14 residues. Trimming removed 3 bases at V and 6 bases at J, with 12 bases between. Germline CDR1 MNHNY, CDR2 SVGAGI (reference sequence). CDR3 in amino acids: CASSYKSYVNEQFF. CDR3 in DNA: TGTGCCAGCAGTTATAAGTCGTACGTCAATGAGCAGTTCTTC.

This clonotype was counted many times. The chain is built from TRBV24-1 and TRBJ1-2; D perhaps matches TRBD1 (5 bases). The CDR3 runs 14 residues. Trimming left V 4 bases short and J 2 bases short, with 10 bases between. Germline assignment: CDR1 KGHDR and CDR2 SFDVKD. The CDR3 loop reads CATSEVDKNYGYTF. The DNA of the CDR3 is TGTGCCACCAGTGAGGTGGACAAGAACTATGGCTACACCTTC.

This clonotype was detected ten times or more. The gene calls are TRBV5-1 and TRBJ2-7, with 8 bases aligning to TRBD2. Germline V gives CDR1 SGHRS, CDR2 YFSETQ. The CDR3 totals 14 residues. V was pared by 4 bases and J by 3 bases, with 6 bases of the junction left unmatched. This CDR3 reads CASSLAGSGYEQYF. In nucleotides, the CDR3 is TGCGCCAGCAGCCTAGCGGGCAGCGGCTACGAGCAGTACTTC. The variable domain in full, with the rest retrieved from reference TRBV5-1 and TRBJ2-7, is KAGVTQTPRYLIKTRGQQVTLSCSPISGHRSVSWYQQTPGQGLQFLFEYFSETQRNKGNFPGRFSGRQFSNSRSEMNVSTLELGDSALYLCASSLAGSGYEQYFGPGTRLTVT.

The chain is built from TRBV7-6 and TRBJ2-3; D call uncertain. This CDR3 is 13 amino acids long. The germline V and J ends were trimmed by 4 bases and 2 bases, with 7 bases remaining between them. Germline V gives CDR1 SGHVS, CDR2 FNYEAQ. In DNA, the CDR3 is TGTGCCAGCAGCTCACCAAACACAGATACGCAGTATTTT. Translation gives CASSSPNTDTQYF.

This clonotype came up a few times. V and J are TRBV20-1 and TRBJ1-1, with D maybe TRBD1 (5 bases). Germline lookup yields CDR1 DFQATT and CDR2 SNEGSKA (reference sequence). V was trimmed by 3 bases and J by 4 bases, leaving 6 bases between them. This CDR3 comprises 11 residues. The chain's CDR3 is CSARGGTEAFF. The CDR3 nucleotides are TGCAGTGCTAGGGGGGGCACTGAAGCTTTCTTT.

The genes are TRBV20-1 and TRBJ1-2; 9 bases are shared with TRBD1. V lost 4 bases to trimming and J lost 12 bases; unmatched junction nucleotides: 3. Germline V gene data show CDR1 as DFQATT and CDR2 as SNEGSKA (reference sequence). This CDR3 has 10 residues. The CDR3 region has the DNA TGCAGTGCTATAGACAGGGGGAACACCTTC. Protein: CSAIDRGNTF.